The clone carrying this T cell receptor (beta chain) was recorded many times. The antigen remains unidentified. The data originate from a study of CD8+CD57+ T cells in acquired aplastic anemia. Investigators profiled TCR beta VDJ and CDR3 from genomic DNA template. TCRdb reprocessed the reads with MiXCR, giving one entry per CDR3 protein. The table has under 200,000 distinct CDR3 sequences, around half seen once; the top ten hold under 2%. CD8+CD57+ cell expansion, shown by flow cytometry, had occurred in the patients selected for sequencing. Severe acquired aplastic anemia was diagnosed in all patients. When blood sampling took place, the patients had received no therapy. Study-level findings and limits: Patients did not significantly differ from controls in CD8+ Simpson's diversity.

The CDR3 length is 15 residues. Germline loops: CDR1 SGHVS, CDR2 FQNEAQ. J lost 4 bases, V lost 0 bases, and 4 bases had no gene match. The receptor was isolated from a human donor with aplastic anemia. The chain joins TRBV7-8 to TRBJ2-7, with TRBD2 matching 9 bases. Sequencing input: sorted CD4+, CD8+, or CD8+CD57+ T cells (not recorded which) from PBMCs. CDR3 protein: CASSLAGGGAYEQYF. The CDR3 bases are TGTGCCAGCAGCTTAGCTGGCGGGGGGGCTTACGAGCAGTACTTC. Using reference TRBV7-8 and TRBJ2-7 for the parts outside the CDR3, the full variable domain is GAGVSQSPRYKVAKRGQDVALRCDPISGHVSLFWYQQALGQGPEFLTYFQNEAQLDKSGLPSDRFFAERPEGSVSTLKIQRTQQEDSAVYLCASSLAGGGAYEQYFGPGTRLTVT.